This T cell receptor beta chain came from a study of tumor and adjacent non-tumor tissue in lung cancer. Study-wide context: Stage I to III disease affected approximately 11 men and about five women aged about 31 to 76. Samples averaged around 3.9 million productive TCRbeta reads each. Findings and limits, study-wide: In normal lung, the top 100 clones were significantly more dominant than in tumor. Significantly higher TCR diversity was found in tumor than normal lung.

The template was RNA from unsorted bulk tissue. Details on this clonotype: The antigen remains undetermined. This sequence may be a read error, since a much larger clone differs from it by one base. A read error is likely, as this CDR3 ends without the conserved phenylalanine or tryptophan.

CDR3 size: 14 residues. Per germline, CDR1 LGHNA and CDR2 YNFKEQ. V was cut by 1 base and J by 7 bases, with 10 bases left in between. A modified ARM-PCR protocol with three rounds of nested PCR amplified TCRbeta. TCRdb recomputed calls from the multiplex PCR reads with MiXCR, one row per CDR3 protein. The repertoire holds 120,000 to 150,000 distinct CDR3 sequences, with around 65% as singletons. The J gene is TRBJ1-4, the V gene TRBV4-2, with unresolved D. The specimen was lung tumor tissue. This sequence originates from a man in his 60s with small cell lung cancer. This CDR3 reads CASSQVELAEKLFL. CDR3 DNA: TGTGCCAGCAGCCAAGTTGAGTTAGCTGAAAAACTGTTTCTT.